This T cell receptor (beta chain) was sequenced in a study of blood T cell repertoires in COVID-19 (dated by TCRdb to 2020 to 2022). Turning to the overall study: The collaborator samples originated in the United States, Italy and Spain and spanned the acute and convalescent phases of COVID-19. The material from the prospective study consisted of cDNA or gDNA derived from T cells, B-cell-depleted T cells, or PBMCs. Deeply sampled blood TCRbeta repertoires from subjects exposed to, actively infected with, or recovered from COVID-19 were included in the dataset. A freely available public database, intended as a resource for researchers studying the immune response to SARS-CoV-2, is where the repertoires were released. Samples came from the ongoing ImmuneRACE study (first 160 participants) plus 1,254 subjects from 6 global collaborators. Nearly every sample came with metadata listing a de-identified subject ID, COVID-19 status, age in years and sex. HLA class I and class II types, where available, came from metadata supplied by the sample provider rather than from assay-based typing.

TCRbeta CDR3 regions were amplified from genomic DNA using the immunoSEQ Assay, a bias-controlled multiplex PCR. As for how the authors treated the data: The number of nucleated cells in each sample was estimated by amplification of reference gene primers within the assay. Sequence reads were collapsed and filtered to measure the absolute abundance of every unique TCRbeta CDR3 rearrangement. For each sample, productive Simpson clonality was calculated by taking the square root of Simpson's diversity index across productive rearrangements. Not all clones reach the TCRdb copy of this immuneACCESS table, which keeps in-frame sequences only. Checked studies attribute under half of the gap to unresolved V genes and leave the rest unexplained. That table supplies the V and J calls and clone size; D and trimming were determined from the DNA. The table for this sample lists some 96,000 clones; roughly 83% of them were counted only once. The top ten hold more than 9.5% of the sample.

On this clone: Its antigen is still unknown. No much larger clone is present one base from it, and per-base qualities are unavailable.

Overall results and qualifications from the work: Clinical and demographic metadata were provided uncurated, with the amount varying by source and participant.

The germline ends are 15 bases apart after V is trimmed by 3 bases and J by 4 bases. The CDR3 contains 15 residues, cysteine and phenylalanine counted. Of all the DNA, just the CDR3 is kept, 45 bases in frame from base 1. Based on the germline V gene (reference sequence), the CDR1 and CDR2 sequences are LNHNV and YYDKDF. Whole blood was collected in K2EDTA tubes by collaborating institutions according to the institutions' own protocols. For TCRbeta analysis, collaborators shipped samples in one of three forms: frozen whole blood, isolated PBMCs, or DNA extracted from either of those sample types. The sequenced material came from peripheral blood. The source of this sequence is a human donor in a cohort sampled during active COVID-19. Recombination connected TRBV15 to TRBJ2-5; the D gene remains uncertain. The CDR3: CATSRPTRSRETQYF. The nucleotide sequence reads TGTGCCACCAGCAGGCCGACACGCTCGCGAGAGACCCAGTACTTC.